This entry lists 9 T cell receptor beta chains sequenced from one sample in a study of cytomegalovirus exposure and HLA in healthy donors. Using immunoSEQ multiplex PCR, the repertoire was profiled, and TCRdb retains in-frame clones only, with some absent. Here the sample spans 200,000 to 250,000 clones, about 90% being singletons. What was sequenced was PBMCs. All receptors come from a woman aged 18-29 years in good health and CMV-seronegative.

This clone was seen more than once but under ten times. The chain uses TRBV12-5 and TRBJ1-2; D is perhaps TRBD1 (5 bases). V was clipped by 7 bases and J by 6 bases, with 15 bases between them. CDR3 size: 13 residues. Germline V gene data show CDR1 as LGHNT and CDR2 as FRNRAP. The CDR3 DNA is TGTGCTAGTGCCCCAGACAGCCCTCATGGCTACACCTTC. It specifies CASAPDSPHGYTF.

V usage is TRBV25-1 and J usage is TRBJ2-5; possibly TRBD1 for D (5 bases). This CDR3 has 13 residues. Between the trimmed V and J ends, which lost 6 bases and 2 bases, there was a span of 10 bases. CDR1 MGHDK and CDR2 SYGVNS come from the germline V gene. CDR3 residues: CASSGHLQETQYF. The CDR3 coding sequence is TGTGCCAGCAGCGGACACTTACAAGAGACCCAGTACTTC.

V and J are TRBV27 and TRBJ1-2; D is undetermined. The germline V and J ends were trimmed by 3 bases and 3 bases, with 8 bases remaining between them. Germline V CDR1 and CDR2: MNHEY, SMNVEV (reference sequence). The CDR3 consists of 13 residues. The CDR3 region has the DNA TGTGCCAGCAGTTTTCGGGATGACTATGGCTACACCTTC. Protein product: CASSFRDDYGYTF.

The chain links TRBV19 to TRBJ2-7; 7 positions agree with TRBD1. The CDR3 runs to 14 residues. The V and J ends lost 4 bases and 3 bases, in that order; junction bases with no gene match: 6. Germline CDR1 is LNHDA and CDR2 is SQIVND (reference sequence). The DNA for the CDR3 is TGTGCCAGTAGTAACAGACAGGGTCACTACGAGCAGTACTTC. This sequence encodes CASSNRQGHYEQYF.

The chain combines TRBV27 with TRBJ2-7; maybe TRBD1 (6 bases). Germline CDR1 MNHEY, CDR2 SMNVEV (reference sequence). The CDR3 sequence is 12 residues long. Trimming shortened V by 5 bases and J by 8 bases, and 13 bases separated the two germline ends. The CDR3 coding sequence is TGTGCCAGCAGTCCGCTACAGGGTAAGCAGTACTTC. Residues: CASSPLQGKQYF.

This chain joins TRBV29-1 and TRBJ2-5, with 9 bases matching TRBD1. J lost 4 bases, V lost 2 bases, and 8 bases had no gene match. The CDR3 has 15 residues. The V gene's germline CDR1 is SQVTM and CDR2 ANQGSEA. This CDR3 reads CSVETRTGDGETQYF. For the CDR3, the DNA is TGCAGCGTTGAAACCAGGACAGGGGATGGAGAGACCCAGTACTTC. Filled out from reference TRBV29-1 and TRBJ2-5, the complete variable domain reads SAVISQKPSRDICQRGTSLTIQCQVDSQVTMMFWYRQQPGQSLTLIATANQGSEATYESGFVIDKFPISRPNLTFSTLTVSNMSPEDSSIYLCSVETRTGDGETQYFGPGTRLLVL.

Concerning this clone itself: The junction departs from the called germline gene at one end, perhaps through a read error. The chain links TRBV7-9 to TRBJ1-2; no definite D call. CDR3 length: 13 amino acids. Germline loops: CDR1 SEHNR, CDR2 FQNEAQ (reference sequence). CDR3 residues: CASSLDVQAYPIF. CDR3 in DNA: TGTGCCAGCAGCTTAGACGTGCAGGCCTACCCTATCTTC.

The chain joins TRBV29-1 to TRBJ2-6, with 9 nucleotides matching TRBD2. CDR3 length: 15 amino acids. J lost 3 bases, V lost 4 bases, and 4 bases had no gene match. CDR1 and CDR2 (germline): SQVTM, ANQGSEA. CDR3 in amino acids: CSVVAGAGGANVLTF. The CDR3 bases are TGCAGCGTTGTAGCGGGGGCGGGTGGGGCCAACGTCCTGACTTTC. The variable domain in full, completed from reference TRBV29-1 and TRBJ2-6, reads SAVISQKPSRDICQRGTSLTIQCQVDSQVTMMFWYRQQPGQSLTLIATANQGSEATYESGFVIDKFPISRPNLTFSTLTVSNMSPEDSSIYLCSVVAGAGGANVLTFGAGSRLTVL.

The table lists this clone with a count of one. The rearrangement links TRBV30 to TRBJ2-3, with D possibly TRBD1 on 5 matching bases. CDR1 is GTSNPN and CDR2 is SVGIG in the germline V gene (reference sequence). V lost 2 bases and J 3 bases, leaving 12 bases between the germline ends. This CDR3 is built from 14 residues. CDR3 region: CAWSFGRVTDTQYF. CDR3 sequence (DNA): TGTGCCTGGAGTTTCGGCAGGGTGACAGATACGCAGTATTTT.